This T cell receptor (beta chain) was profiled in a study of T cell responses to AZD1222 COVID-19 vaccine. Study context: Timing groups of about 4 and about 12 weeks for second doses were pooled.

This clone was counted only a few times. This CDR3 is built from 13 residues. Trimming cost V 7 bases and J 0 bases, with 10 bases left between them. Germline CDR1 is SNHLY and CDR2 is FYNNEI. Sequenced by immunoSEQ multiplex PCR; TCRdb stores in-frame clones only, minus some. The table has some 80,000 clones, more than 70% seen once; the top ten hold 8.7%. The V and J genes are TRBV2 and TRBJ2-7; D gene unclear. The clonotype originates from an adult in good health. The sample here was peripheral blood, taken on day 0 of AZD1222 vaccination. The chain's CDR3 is CASNIADSYEQYF. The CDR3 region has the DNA TGTGCCAGCAATATCGCAGACTCCTACGAGCAGTACTTC.